Listed here are 4 T cell receptor beta chains from one sample, sequenced in a study of beta chain features in type 1 diabetes. Reverse transcribing all isolated RNA meant expressed TCRB transcripts were sequenced. TCRdb's table, derived via immunoSEQ multiplex PCR, lists solely in-frame clones and lacks some. Of roughly 290,000 clones in the sample, roughly 8% are singletons; the top ten hold roughly 1%. The sequencing input was central memory CD4+ T cells from blood. All receptors derive from a woman aged 18-29 years in good health.

This clone was counted a few times. The V and J genes are TRBV15 and TRBJ2-7; D gene unclear. Germline V gene sequence: CDR1 LNHNV, CDR2 YYDKDF (reference sequence). The V gene lost 0 bases and the J gene lost 6 bases, with 9 bases spanning the gap. The CDR3 contains 13 residues. The CDR3 DNA is TGTGCCACCAGCAGAGATCGGCAAGGCGAGCAGTACGTC. Residues: CATSRDRQGEQYV.

This clone has more than one count but fewer than ten. V gene TRBV5-4 combines with J gene TRBJ2-5; D call uncertain. There are 15 residues in the CDR3. Germline V gene data show CDR1 as SGHNT and CDR2 as YYREEE (reference sequence). The V gene lost 3 bases and the J gene lost 1 base, with 13 bases spanning the gap. CDR3 loop: CASSSRSRGQETQYF. The CDR3 nucleotides are TGTGCCAGCAGCTCCCGCTCTCGCGGCCAAGAGACCCAGTACTTC. The full variable domain, completed using reference TRBV5-4 and TRBJ2-5, is ETGVTQSPTHLIKTRGQQVTLRCSSQSGHNTVSWYQQALGQGPQFIFQYYREEENGRGNFPPRFSGLQFPNYSSELNVNALELDDSALYLCASSSRSRGQETQYFGPGTRLLVL.

The rearrangement links TRBV10-3 to TRBJ2-2, with D perhaps TRBD1 (6 bases). The CDR3 sequence is 13 residues long. The V gene's germline CDR1 is ENHRY and CDR2 SYGVKD. V lost 10 bases to trimming and J lost 4 bases, with 13 bases between them. In DNA, the CDR3 is TGTGCCAATGCAGGGGAAATCACCGGGGAGCTGTTTTTT. It encodes CANAGEITGELFF.

This clone was found a few times. The chain uses TRBV4-1 and TRBJ2-1; 7 bases agree with TRBD1. This CDR3 has 17 amino acids. Germline lookup yields CDR1 MGHRA and CDR2 YSYEKL. Trimming at V came to 3 bases and at J to 6 bases, leaving 14 bases not matched to a gene. The CDR3 reads CASSHKELGQWGNEQFF. CDR3 bases: TGCGCCAGCAGCCATAAAGAGTTGGGACAGTGGGGCAATGAGCAGTTCTTC.